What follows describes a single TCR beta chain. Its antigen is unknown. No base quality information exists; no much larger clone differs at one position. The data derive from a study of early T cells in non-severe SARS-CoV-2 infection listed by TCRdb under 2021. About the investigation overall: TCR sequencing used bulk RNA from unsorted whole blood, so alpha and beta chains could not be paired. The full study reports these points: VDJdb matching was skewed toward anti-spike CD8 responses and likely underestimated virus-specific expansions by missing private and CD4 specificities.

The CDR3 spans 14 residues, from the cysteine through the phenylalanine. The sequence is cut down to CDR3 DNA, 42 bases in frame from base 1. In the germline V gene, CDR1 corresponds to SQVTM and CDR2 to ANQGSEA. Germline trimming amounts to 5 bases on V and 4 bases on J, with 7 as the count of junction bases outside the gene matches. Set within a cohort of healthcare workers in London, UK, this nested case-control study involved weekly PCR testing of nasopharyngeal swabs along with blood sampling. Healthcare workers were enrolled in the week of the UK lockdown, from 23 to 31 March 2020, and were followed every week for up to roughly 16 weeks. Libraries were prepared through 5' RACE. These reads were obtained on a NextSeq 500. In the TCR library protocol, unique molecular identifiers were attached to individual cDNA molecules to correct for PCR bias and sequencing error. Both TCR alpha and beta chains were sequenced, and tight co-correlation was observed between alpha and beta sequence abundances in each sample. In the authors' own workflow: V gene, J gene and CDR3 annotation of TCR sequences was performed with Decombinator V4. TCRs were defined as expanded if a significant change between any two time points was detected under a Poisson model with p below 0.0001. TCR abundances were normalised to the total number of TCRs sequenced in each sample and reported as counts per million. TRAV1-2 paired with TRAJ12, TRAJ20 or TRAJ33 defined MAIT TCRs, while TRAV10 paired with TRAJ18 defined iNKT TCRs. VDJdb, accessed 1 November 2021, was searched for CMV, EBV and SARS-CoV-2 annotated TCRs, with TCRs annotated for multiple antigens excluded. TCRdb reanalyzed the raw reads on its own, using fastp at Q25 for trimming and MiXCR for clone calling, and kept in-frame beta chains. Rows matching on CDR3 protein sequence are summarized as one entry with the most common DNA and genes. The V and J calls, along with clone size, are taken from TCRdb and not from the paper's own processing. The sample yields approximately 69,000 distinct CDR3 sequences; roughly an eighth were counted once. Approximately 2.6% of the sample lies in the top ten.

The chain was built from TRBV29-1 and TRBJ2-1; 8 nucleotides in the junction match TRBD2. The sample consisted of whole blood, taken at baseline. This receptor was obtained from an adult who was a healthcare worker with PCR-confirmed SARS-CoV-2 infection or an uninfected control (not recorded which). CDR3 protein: CSVSGGGYYNEQFF. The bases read TGCAGCGTTTCCGGGGGGGGTTATTACAATGAGCAGTTCTTC.